These 24 T cell receptor beta chains were all obtained from the same sample, sequenced in a study of metastatic and nonmetastatic thyroid tumors. Each patient went into thyroid surgery without having received any treatment. From the PCR reads, TCRdb re-called clones with MiXCR. The sample lists under 40,000 clones; roughly 15% were seen once. The specimen sequenced was blood. Receptor source: a female donor with papillary thyroid cancer or a benign thyroid nodule (not recorded which). Some clones in this sample may be carry-over from other donors' samples.

This clone was picked up many times. The chain has TRBV4-2 and TRBJ1-4; 9 positions agree with TRBD1. Germline CDR1 reads LGHNA; CDR2 reads YNFKEQ. Unmatched junction bases numbered 11, after V lost 1 base and J lost 8 bases. The CDR3 is 17 residues long. The CDR3 reads CASSQGNPGQGSEKLFF. In DNA, the CDR3 is TGTGCCAGCAGCCAAGGGAATCCGGGACAGGGCTCCGAAAAACTGTTTTTT.

This chain links TRBV18 with TRBJ1-5; 7 nucleotides agree with TRBD1. CDR3 size: 17 residues. V was clipped by 0 bases and J by 3 bases; unmatched bases: 8. Germline CDR1 and CDR2: KGHSH and LQKENI. CDR3 sequence: CASSPPGQARSNQPQHF. The DNA of the CDR3 is TGTGCCAGCTCACCACCTGGACAGGCACGATCCAATCAGCCCCAGCATTTT.

This clone was counted ten times or more. The chain uses TRBV9 and TRBJ2-3; tentative D call: TRBD2 (6 bases). Germline V gives CDR1 SGDLS, CDR2 YYNGEE. This CDR3 has 15 residues. V lost 3 bases and J lost 0, with 11 bases in between. The CDR3 region is CASSGPSVSTDTQYF. CDR3 bases: TGTGCCAGCAGCGGACCTAGCGTTAGCACAGATACGCAGTATTTT.

This clone was seen more than once but under ten times. The conserved phenylalanine or tryptophan is not found at the CDR3 terminus, so this likely reflects a read error. CDR3 residues: CSARDVGEVSEQFL. DNA for the CDR3: TGCAGTGCTAGAGATGTGGGGGAGGTAAGTGAGCAGTTCCTC. The chain links TRBV20-1 to TRBJ2-1, with a weak D call TRBD2 (6 bases). This CDR3 has 14 amino acids. Trimming took 0 bases from V and 9 from J, leaving 15 bases between them. The germline V gene has CDR1 DFQATT and CDR2 SNEGSKA (reference sequence).

This clone was seen ten or more times. V usage is TRBV5-1 and J usage is TRBJ2-7; no reliable D call. V was clipped by 5 bases and J by 4 bases, with 10 bases between them. The CDR3 is made up of 12 amino acids. From germline, CDR1 is SGHRS and CDR2 YFSETQ. This CDR3 is CASRINDYEQYF. Written as DNA, the CDR3 is TGCGCCAGCAGGATTAATGATTACGAGCAGTACTTC. Using reference TRBV5-1 and TRBJ2-7 for the parts outside the CDR3, the full variable domain is KAGVTQTPRYLIKTRGQQVTLSCSPISGHRSVSWYQQTPGQGLQFLFEYFSETQRNKGNFPGRFSGRQFSNSRSEMNVSTLELGDSALYLCASRINDYEQYFGPGTRLTVT.

This clone was counted at least ten times. The chain links TRBV27 to TRBJ1-1; no definite D call. CDR3 size: 11 residues. Germline CDR1 is MNHEY and CDR2 is SMNVEV (reference sequence). V lost 3 bases and J lost 7, with 6 bases in between. CDR3 DNA sequence: TGTGCCAGCAGTTTTCTCGGTGAAGCTTTCTTT. It translates to CASSFLGEAFF.

This clone was counted a few times. Germline and junction disagree at one end, which may indicate a read error. The CDR3 DNA sequence: TGTGCCGCCTGGACAGAGTACGATCAGTACTTC. Protein: CAAWTEYDQYF. V gene TRBV10-3 combines with J gene TRBJ2-7; TRBD1 might be the D (6 bases). The CDR3 has 11 amino acids. Per germline, CDR1 ENHRY and CDR2 SYGVKD.

This clone has a count of ten or more. This sequence joins TRBV3-1 and TRBJ2-7; D uncertain. V lost 1 base and J lost 0, with 10 bases in between. CDR1 and CDR2 (germline): LGHDT, YNNKEL (reference sequence). This CDR3 spans 15 amino acids. The CDR3 sequence is CASSQVRDFSYEQYF. CDR3 nucleotide sequence: TGTGCCAGCAGCCAAGTGCGCGACTTCTCCTACGAGCAGTACTTC.

This clone has at least ten counts. The CDR3 DNA reads TGTGCCAGCAGCAAAGGCCCAGCGGAATCCTACGAGCAGTACTTC. The encoded protein is CASSKGPAESYEQYF. The chain combines TRBV7-9 with TRBJ2-7; the D gene is possibly TRBD2 (5 bases). Trimming shortened V by 5 bases and J by 1 base, and 15 bases separated the two germline ends. The CDR3 has 15 amino acids. From germline, CDR1 is SEHNR and CDR2 FQNEAQ (reference sequence).

This clone was recorded many times. The chain has TRBV28 and TRBJ1-1; D is undetermined. CDR3 length: 13 residues. Germline CDR1 and CDR2: MDHEN and SYDVKM. V was cut by 3 bases and J by 10 bases, with 15 bases left in between. The CDR3 DNA reads as TGTGCCAGCAGTTTTGAGGCACCTAAGGGAGCTTTCTTT. Translation gives CASSFEAPKGAFF.

This clone was seen many times. J is TRBJ1-2 and V is TRBV2; D not resolved. Germline V lookup: CDR1 SNHLY, CDR2 FYNNEI. The CDR3 is 12 residues long. V lost 2 bases and J lost 6, with 7 bases in between. CDR3 sequence reads: CASSERKHGYTF. The CDR3 coding sequence is TGTGCCAGCAGTGAAAGGAAGCATGGCTACACCTTC.

With regard to this clone: The junction differs from germline at one of its ends, possibly a read error. The rearrangement joins TRBV9 to TRBJ2-7; possibly TRBD2 for D (5 bases). This CDR3 contains 13 residues. Germline values: CDR1 SGDLS, CDR2 YYNGEE. Here the CDR3 DNA reads TGTGCCAGTAGCGCCCACAACTCCTACGAGCAGTACTTC. It translates to CASSAHNSYEQYF.

The V gene is TRBV11-1, the J gene TRBJ2-2; D may be TRBD1 (5 bases). Germline CDR1 reads SGHAT; CDR2 reads FQDESV (reference sequence). Trimming left V 8 bases short and J 0 bases short, with 16 bases between. CDR3 size: 16 residues. The CDR3: CASPSGQCSNTGELFF. CDR3 DNA: TGTGCCAGCCCGTCAGGGCAGTGCTCGAACACCGGGGAGCTGTTTTTT.

The chain links TRBV20-1 to TRBJ2-1; no definite D call. The CDR3 has 12 amino acids. V was cut by 3 bases and J by 4 bases, with 7 bases left in between. Germline lookup yields CDR1 DFQATT and CDR2 SNEGSKA (reference sequence). The CDR3 bases are TGCAGTGCTAGCCCGGTATACAATGAGCAGTTCTTC. This gives the protein CSASPVYNEQFF.

This clone was observed a handful of times. V is TRBV6-5 and J is TRBJ1-2; D unclear. Trimming stripped 2 bases from V and 14 bases from J, with 21 bases between. CDR3 length: 14 residues. CDR1 and CDR2 from the germline V gene are MNHEY and SVGAGI. The DNA for the CDR3 is TGTGCCAGCAGTTACGGAGAGGGCAGTCCCCTTTTGACCTTC. This sequence encodes CASSYGEGSPLLTF.

In its sample, this clone was seen many times. The rearrangement uses TRBV9 and TRBJ1-4; no clear D. CDR1 is SGDLS and CDR2 is YYNGEE in the germline V gene. The CDR3 has 15 amino acids. V lost 2 bases and J lost 0, with 8 bases in between. This CDR3 is CASSVTGATNEKLFF. CDR3 DNA: TGTGCCAGCAGCGTGACCGGGGCAACTAATGAAAAACTGTTTTTT.

This clone was picked up many times. The J gene is TRBJ2-2, the V gene TRBV9; 9 nucleotides match TRBD2. Losses at the gene ends were 0 bases for V and 5 bases for J; bases not matched to a gene: 11. CDR1 is SGDLS, CDR2 YYNGEE, per germline. This CDR3 region has 18 residues. CDR3 bases: TGTGCCAGCAGCGTAGCTCTTGTGCTAGCGGGGAAGACCGGGGAGCTGTTTTTT. This gives the protein CASSVALVLAGKTGELFF.

The chain joins TRBV6-2 or TRBV6-3 to TRBJ1-6, with 8 bases aligning to TRBD1. V lost 3 bases and J lost 0; bases outside the gene matches: 7. Germline values: CDR1 MNHEY, CDR2 SVGEGT. CDR3 length: 18 amino acids. The CDR3 DNA sequence: TGTGCCAGCAGTTATTCGGACAGGGCGAGCTCCTATAATTCACCCCTCCACTTT. Translating gives CASSYSDRASSYNSPLHF.

At least ten counts were recorded for this clone. The gene calls are TRBV28 and TRBJ1-3; D gene ambiguous. CDR3 size: 16 residues. Between the trimmed V and J ends, which lost 4 bases and 4 bases, there was a span of 17 bases. Germline V gene sequence: CDR1 MDHEN, CDR2 SYDVKM. CDR3 nucleotide sequence: TGTGCCAGCAGTTCGCCCAACATAGCCTCAGGAAACACCATATATTTT. Translating it yields CASSSPNIASGNTIYF. The full variable domain, with the rest looked up from reference TRBV28 and TRBJ1-3, is DVKVTQSSRYLVKRTGEKVFLECVQDMDHENMFWYRQDPGLGLRLIYFSYDVKMKEKGDIPEGYSVSREKKERFSLILESASTNQTSMYLCASSSPNIASGNTIYFGEGSWLTVV.

This clone was seen repeatedly, ten times or more. This chain links TRBV18 with TRBJ2-6; D gene uncertain. The CDR3 loop spans 15 amino acids. V was trimmed by 2 bases and J by 1 base, leaving 6 bases between them. CDR1 KGHSH and CDR2 LQKENI come from the germline V gene. This CDR3 is CASSPTVSGANVLTF. CDR3 DNA: TGTGCCAGCTCACCAACCGTATCTGGGGCCAACGTCCTGACTTTC.

Ten or more counts support this clone. This chain uses TRBV28 with TRBJ2-1; D is uncertain. CDR3 length equals 11 residues. Trimming shortened V by 3 bases and J by 8 bases, and 5 bases separated the two germline ends. Per the germline V gene, CDR1 is MDHEN and CDR2 is SYDVKM. CDR3 in DNA: TGTGCCAGCAGTTTTGCCTATGAGCAGTTCTTC. Amino acid sequence: CASSFAYEQFF.

The chain links TRBV12-3 or TRBV12-4 to TRBJ2-1; TRBD2 aligns across 11 bases. This CDR3 spans 17 amino acids. J lost 7 bases, V lost 8 bases, and 16 bases had no gene match. CDR3: CASGSRLAGSILNEQFF. DNA for the CDR3: TGTGCCAGCGGCTCCCGACTAGCGGGATCGATTTTAAATGAGCAGTTCTTC.

This clone was seen only a few times. The chain is built from TRBV6-2 or TRBV6-3 and TRBJ2-5, with D possibly TRBD1 on 6 matching bases. This CDR3 region has 14 residues. Germline V gene sequence: CDR1 MNHEY, CDR2 SVGEGT. With 6 bases removed from V and 7 bases from J, the gap between germline ends came to 18 bases. The CDR3 reads CASSYRAVRGTQYF. CDR3 DNA sequence: TGTGCCAGCAGCTACAGGGCTGTACGAGGGACCCAGTACTTC.

The chain couples TRBV28 to TRBJ1-2, with a possible D match to TRBD1 (6 bases). V lost 7 bases and J 4 bases, leaving 22 bases between the germline ends. The germline V gene encodes CDR1 MDHEN and CDR2 SYDVKM. The CDR3 has 16 residues. CDR3 sequence: CASIPTGGSIGYGYTF. Here the CDR3 DNA reads TGTGCCAGCATCCCGACAGGTGGCTCAATTGGCTATGGCTACACCTTC.